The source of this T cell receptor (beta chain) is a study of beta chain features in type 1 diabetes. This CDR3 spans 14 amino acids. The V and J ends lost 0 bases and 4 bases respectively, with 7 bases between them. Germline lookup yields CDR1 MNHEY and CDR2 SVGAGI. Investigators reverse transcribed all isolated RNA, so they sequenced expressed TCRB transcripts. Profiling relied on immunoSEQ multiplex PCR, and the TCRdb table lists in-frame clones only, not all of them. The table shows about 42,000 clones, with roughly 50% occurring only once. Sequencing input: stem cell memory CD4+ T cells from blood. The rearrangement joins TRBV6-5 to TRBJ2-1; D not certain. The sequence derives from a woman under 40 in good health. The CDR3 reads CASSYSTGYNEQFF. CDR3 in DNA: TGTGCCAGCAGTTACTCGACTGGGTACAATGAGCAGTTCTTC.